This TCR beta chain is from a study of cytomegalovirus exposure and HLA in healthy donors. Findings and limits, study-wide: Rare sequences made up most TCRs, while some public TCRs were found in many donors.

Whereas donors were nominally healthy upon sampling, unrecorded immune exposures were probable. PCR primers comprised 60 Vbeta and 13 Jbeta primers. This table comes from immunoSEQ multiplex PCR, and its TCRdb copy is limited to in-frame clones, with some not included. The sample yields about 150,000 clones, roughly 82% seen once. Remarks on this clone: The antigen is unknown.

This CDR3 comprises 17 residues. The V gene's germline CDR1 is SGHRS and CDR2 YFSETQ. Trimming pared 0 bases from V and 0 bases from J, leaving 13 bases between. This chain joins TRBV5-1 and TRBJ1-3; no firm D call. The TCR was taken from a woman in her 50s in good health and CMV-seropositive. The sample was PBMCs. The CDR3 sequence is CASSLAPRLNSGNTIYF. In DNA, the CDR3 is TGCGCCAGCAGCTTGGCCCCGCGGTTAAACTCTGGAAACACCATATATTTT.